This entry describes one T cell receptor (beta chain). The antigen is not known. It was with a sample-barcoded 5' primer and a J-beta primer mix that a second PCR of about 6 to 12 cycles was run. Tags on each cDNA molecule came from a template-switch adaptor with 12 random nucleotides. TCRdb re-called the 5' RACE reads through MiXCR, storing one row per CDR3 protein. The sample consists of about 1.1 million distinct CDR3 sequences, roughly two fifths of them appearing once. With 0 bases removed from V and 2 bases from J, the gap between germline ends came to 19 bases. Germline V gene sequence: CDR1 DFQATT, CDR2 SNEGSKA (reference sequence). The CDR3 is 17 amino acids. This specimen comes from a study of blood T cells in healthy people across ages. Findings and limits, study-wide: With naive T cell percentage, TCR beta diversity showed a strong correlation. Long-lived donors carried more naive CD4+ cells and greater diversity than aged donors.

This TCR derives from a man between 18 and 35 years old in good health. The chain joins TRBV20-1 to TRBJ1-2, with D possibly TRBD1 on 6 matching bases. Source material: blood. The CDR3 region is CSARDSTGLVENYGYTF. The CDR3 nucleotides read TGCAGTGCTAGAGATAGCACAGGGCTAGTGGAGAACTATGGCTACACCTTC.